This TCR beta chain comes out of a study of shared clonotypes between healthy human individuals. For the study at large: Three plates each covered CD4 naive and memory; CD8 naive two, CD8 memory one. General study findings and limits: Estimated richness was generally greater in naive than memory subsets.

The junction had 9 bases not matched to a gene; V was cut back by 6 bases and J by 4 bases. Germline CDR1 reads MNHEY; CDR2 reads SMNVEV (reference sequence). The CDR3 consists of 15 residues. Terminally differentiated effector memory CD45RA+ cells were excluded by CCR7 positive selection of CD45RO-negative cells. Using immunoSEQ multiplex PCR, the repertoire was profiled, and TCRdb retains in-frame clones only, with some absent. The sample lists about 870,000 clones, about 92% occurring once. This clone came up once. Its antigen is not known. The TCR originated in a man aged 25-45 years in good health. This chain uses TRBV27 with TRBJ2-1, with 7 bases fitting TRBD1. Material for sequencing was naive CD8+ T cells sorted from blood. In DNA, the CDR3 is TGTGCCAGCAGATTCGGCAGGGGGATTTACAATGAGCAGTTCTTC. Translated: CASRFGRGIYNEQFF.